The entry that follows covers one T cell receptor (beta chain) sequence. Antigen: not known. This specimen comes from a study of cytomegalovirus exposure and HLA in healthy donors. General study points: The study had only CMV serostatus as immune exposure information. Later on, a genetic analysis was performed. It linked a missense variant in DCLRE1C with V- and J-gene trimming of TCR beta.

Amplification used 60 Vbeta primers and 13 Jbeta primers. Assay used: immunoSEQ multiplex PCR; TCRdb lists only in-frame clones, some missing. The sample lists more than 200,000 clones; roughly 82% were seen once. These donors, healthy bone marrow donors, were studied. V was pared by 6 bases and J by 5 bases, with 14 bases of the junction left unmatched. The CDR3 has 16 amino acids. Germline V gene lookup returns CDR1 SGHTA and CDR2 FQGTGA. The sequence derives from a man aged 40-50 years in good health and CMV-seropositive. Sequenced sample: PBMCs. The J gene is TRBJ2-7, the V gene TRBV7-3, with 9 nucleotides matching TRBD1. In nucleotides, the CDR3 is TGTGCCAGCAGTCAAACAGGGGGCGGATTTTTTGACGAGCAGTACTTC. Its translation is CASSQTGGGFFDEQYF.